This TCR beta chain was recovered during a study of blood T cell dynamics during melanoma immunotherapy. Described time point: week 3, after first cycle of checkpoint inhibitor. V lost 0 bases and J 0 bases, leaving 15 bases between the germline ends. Germline CDR1 is SGDLS and CDR2 is YYNGEE. This CDR3 has 17 residues. Produced via immunoSEQ multiplex PCR; TCRdb's table is partial and in-frame only. The data show 25,000 to 35,000 clones, with 65% to 85% seen just once and about a tenth held by the top ten. Sequencing used blood, obtained from a patient treated with checkpoint blockade. The rearrangement uses TRBV9 and TRBJ2-5; D is unresolved. The clonotype originates from a human donor with melanoma. CDR3: CASSVAGAGRYQETQYF. Written as DNA, the CDR3 is TGTGCCAGCAGCGTAGCTGGTGCAGGTCGGTACCAAGAGACCCAGTACTTC.